This passage covers 24 T cell receptor beta chains from one sample sequenced in a study of beta chain features in type 1 diabetes. General study results and limits: Within each of all four CD4+ subsets, Type 1 diabetes patients had TCRB CDR3s that were moderately but significantly shorter.

The study reverse transcribed the entire isolated RNA, so it sequenced expressed TCRB transcripts. Profiled with immunoSEQ multiplex PCR; TCRdb holds only in-frame clones, not every one. Of roughly 220,000 clones listed, roughly 17% are singletons. The antigens of these receptors remain unknown. The sample consisted of naive CD4+ T cells from blood. These TCRs come from a man aged 25 to 40 with type 1 diabetes.

V and J are TRBV9 and TRBJ2-5; 8 bases are a match to TRBD2. V lost 7 bases to trimming and J lost 5 bases; unmatched junction nucleotides: 13. CDR3 length: 15 residues. Germline values: CDR1 SGDLS, CDR2 YYNGEE. CDR3 coding DNA: TGTGCCAGCTCTCAAGCGGGAGAAGGAGGGGAGACCCAGTACTTC. It codes for CASSQAGEGGETQYF.

V and J are TRBV10-2 and TRBJ2-5; D uncertain. The CDR3 sequence is 13 residues long. Germline values: CDR1 WSHSY, CDR2 SAAADI. V was cut by 9 bases and J by 5 bases, with 16 bases left in between. Written as DNA, the CDR3 is TGCGCCAGTAAGCGAGCCCAACAGGAGACCCAGTACTTC. It codes for CASKRAQQETQYF.

The chain carries TRBV4-1 and TRBJ2-7; a possible D gene is TRBD2 (5 bases). Germline-derived CDR1 and CDR2 are MGHRA and YSYEKL. V lost 3 bases and J lost 7, with 13 bases in between. CDR3 length: 13 residues. Written as DNA, the CDR3 is TGCGCCAGCAGCCAGGGAGTCCTGGGGGAGCAGTACTTC. The encoded protein is CASSQGVLGEQYF.

This chain joins TRBV28 and TRBJ2-7, with a weak D call TRBD2 (5 bases). The V gene's germline CDR1 is MDHEN and CDR2 SYDVKM. This CDR3 has 12 amino acids. The V end lost 10 bases, the J end lost 4 bases, and 14 bases lay between the germline ends. The CDR3 DNA reads as TGTGCCACCAGCTTGCGCGGGTACGAGCAGTACTTC. It specifies CATSLRGYEQYF.

The chain couples TRBV10-3 to TRBJ2-3; perhaps TRBD2 as D (6 bases). V shed 7 bases and J shed 5 bases, with 10 bases lying between them. Germline values: CDR1 ENHRY, CDR2 SYGVKD. The length of the CDR3 is 12 residues. CDR3 region: CAIMEGGDTQYF. In nucleotides, the CDR3 is TGTGCCATCATGGAGGGCGGAGATACGCAGTATTTT.

In this sample, this clone turned up a few times. This rearrangement joins TRBV2 to TRBJ1-5; no reliable D call. V was trimmed by 3 bases and J by 8 bases, leaving 11 bases between them. The germline CDR1 and CDR2 sequences are SNHLY and FYNNEI. This CDR3 is 13 amino acids long. The CDR3 sequence: CASSDPPGKPQHF. Here the CDR3 DNA reads TGTGCCAGCAGTGACCCCCCGGGGAAGCCCCAGCATTTT.

This clone has more than one count but fewer than ten. The genes are TRBV29-1 and TRBJ2-1; D gene unclear. The germline CDR1 and CDR2 sequences are SQVTM and ANQGSEA. The CDR3 loop spans 13 amino acids. Trimming stripped 2 bases from V and 10 bases from J, with 15 bases between. In DNA, the CDR3 is TGCAGCGTTGAATTTAGTGGGCTACGAGAGCAGTTCTTC. It encodes CSVEFSGLREQFF.

The sample holds a few counts of this clone. The chain carries TRBV4-1 and TRBJ2-7; D is undetermined. The CDR3 runs 16 residues. Deletions cut 1 base from V and 1 base from J, with 14 bases between. Germline CDR1 is MGHRA and CDR2 is YSYEKL. The CDR3 DNA is TGCGCCAGCAGCCAAGCACAGTCAGGCATTTCCTACGAGCAGTACTTC. Amino acids: CASSQAQSGISYEQYF.

The CDR3 DNA is TGTGCCAGCAGCCGGGGACTAGCGACCTACAATGAGCAGTTCTTC. Its protein product is CASSRGLATYNEQFF. The chain carries TRBV14 and TRBJ2-1; 10 bases fit TRBD2. CDR1 is SGHDN and CDR2 is FVKESK in the germline V gene. Trimming cost V 4 bases and J 2 bases; bases outside gene matches: 2. CDR3 length equals 15 residues.

This clone was observed a few times. CDR3 sequence reads: CASSSPTLGADTIYF. The CDR3, as DNA: TGTGCCAGCAGCTCACCCACCTTGGGGGCAGACACCATATATTTT. V usage is TRBV9 and J usage is TRBJ1-3; D perhaps matches TRBD1 (6 bases). Germline lookup yields CDR1 SGDLS and CDR2 YYNGEE. V dropped 4 bases and J dropped 8 bases, with 19 bases sitting between them. This CDR3 is 15 amino acids long. Full variable domain (outside the CDR3, taken from reference TRBV9 and TRBJ1-3): DSGVTQTPKHLITATGQRVTLRCSPRSGDLSVYWYQQSLDQGLQFLIQYYNGEERAKGNILERFSAQQFPDLHSELNLSSLELGDSALYFCASSSPTLGADTIYFGEGSWLTVV.

The J gene is TRBJ2-7, the V gene TRBV29-1, with TRBD2 matching over 7 bases. V lost 6 bases to trimming and J lost 8 bases; unmatched junction nucleotides: 7. Germline CDR1 reads SQVTM; CDR2 reads ANQGSEA. The CDR3 is 11 residues long. The DNA for the CDR3 is TGCAGCGTGGGCCAAGCGGGGCAGCAGTACTTC. Residues: CSVGQAGQQYF.

Only a few counts were recorded for this clone. The junction shows a germline mismatch at one end, possibly a read error. The gene calls are TRBV7-7 and TRBJ2-5; weak D call: TRBD2 (6 bases). Germline loops: CDR1 SSHAT, CDR2 FNYEAQ (reference sequence). CDR3 size: 18 residues. The CDR3 region is CASSFRAILSGAQETQYF. The CDR3 coding sequence is TGTGCTAGCAGCTTTCGGGCCATCCTTAGCGGAGCACAAGAGACCCAGTACTTC.

The rearrangement uses TRBV28 and TRBJ2-1; D unresolved. There are 12 residues in the CDR3. The V and J ends lost 4 bases and 4 bases respectively, with 5 bases between them. Germline V gives CDR1 MDHEN, CDR2 SYDVKM. The CDR3 nucleotides are TGTGCCAGCAGTTCCCTATACAATGAGCAGTTCTTC. Encoded protein: CASSSLYNEQFF.

This chain connects TRBV14 to TRBJ2-3; 9 positions match TRBD2. V was pared by 1 base and J by 3 bases, with 5 bases of the junction left unmatched. CDR3 length equals 16 residues. Germline-derived CDR1 and CDR2 are SGHDN and FVKESK. The CDR3 DNA sequence: TGTGCCAGCAGCCAAGGACTAGCGGAGGGGACAGATACGCAGTATTTT. As protein: CASSQGLAEGTDTQYF.

This rearrangement joins TRBV29-1 to TRBJ1-3; D is perhaps TRBD1 (6 bases). The CDR3 has 14 amino acids. CDR1 and CDR2 from the germline V gene are SQVTM and ANQGSEA. With 3 bases removed from V and 0 bases from J, the gap between germline ends came to 9 bases. The CDR3 protein is CSVEGTYSGNTIYF. The CDR3 nucleotides read TGCAGCGTTGAGGGGACATACTCTGGAAACACCATATATTTT.

This clone was seen a few times. The rearrangement uses TRBV30 and TRBJ1-5; the D is unclear. CDR1 and CDR2 from the germline V gene are GTSNPN and SVGIG (reference sequence). The CDR3 runs to 14 residues. V lost 0 bases and J lost 3, with 9 bases in between. CDR3 DNA: TGTGCCTGGAGTGTATCTTCTCCCAATCAGCCCCAGCATTTT. As protein: CAWSVSSPNQPQHF.

This clone appeared a few times. The V gene is TRBV7-2, the J gene TRBJ2-7; D is ambiguous. The CDR3 has 14 amino acids. Germline V gene lookup returns CDR1 SGHTA and CDR2 FQGNSA. Trimming stripped 2 bases from V and 0 bases from J, with 8 bases between. CDR3 coding DNA: TGTGCCAGCAGCTTAAACCCCGACTCCTACGAGCAGTACTTC. Protein sequence: CASSLNPDSYEQYF.

The rearrangement uses TRBV30 and TRBJ2-7; no definite D call. CDR1 GTSNPN and CDR2 SVGIG come from the germline V gene (reference sequence). V was trimmed by 0 bases and J by 8 bases, leaving 17 bases between them. The CDR3 totals 14 residues. The CDR3: CAWSVGDIVPKQYF. In DNA, the CDR3 is TGTGCCTGGAGTGTTGGGGATATTGTCCCGAAGCAGTACTTC.

The chain uses TRBV27 and TRBJ2-1; D may match TRBD1 or TRBD2 (5 bases each). The CDR3 length is 14 residues. Germline CDR1 and CDR2: MNHEY and SMNVEV (reference sequence). Between the trimmed V and J ends, which lost 4 bases and 7 bases, there was a span of 14 bases. CDR3 in amino acids: CASSSPRDGNEQFF. The DNA for the CDR3 is TGTGCCAGCAGTTCTCCCCGGGACGGGAATGAGCAGTTCTTC.

V gene TRBV7-2 combines with J gene TRBJ1-4; D is unclear. This CDR3 is 12 amino acids long. Per the germline V gene, CDR1 is SGHTA and CDR2 is FQGNSA. V lost 3 bases and J 5 bases, leaving 4 bases between the germline ends. The CDR3, as DNA: TGTGCCAGCAGCTTGGGAAATGAAAAACTGTTTTTT. It encodes CASSLGNEKLFF.

The chain has TRBV5-1 and TRBJ2-5, with 7 positions matching TRBD1. Trimming cost V 4 bases and J 5 bases; bases outside gene matches: 11. The CDR3 has 15 amino acids. Germline V gene lookup returns CDR1 SGHRS and CDR2 YFSETQ. CDR3 coding DNA: TGCGCCAGCAGCGCCGGGACAGCTTGGGCGGAGACCCAGTACTTC. This gives the protein CASSAGTAWAETQYF. Combining the CDR3 with reference TRBV5-1 and TRBJ2-5 gives the whole variable domain KAGVTQTPRYLIKTRGQQVTLSCSPISGHRSVSWYQQTPGQGLQFLFEYFSETQRNKGNFPGRFSGRQFSNSRSEMNVSTLELGDSALYLCASSAGTAWAETQYFGPGTRLLVL.

This chain connects TRBV9 to TRBJ2-1; 14 bases line up with TRBD2. Germline CDR1 is SGDLS and CDR2 is YYNGEE. V gave up 3 bases and J gave up 8 bases; unmatched junction bases: 10. The CDR3 contains 17 residues. Here the CDR3 DNA reads TGTGCCAGCAGCGAGCATCCGGGACTAGCGGGAGCTCATGAGCAGTTCTTC. This encodes CASSEHPGLAGAHEQFF.

The gene calls are TRBV29-1 and TRBJ1-2, with D possibly being TRBD1 (6 bases). The germline CDR1 and CDR2 sequences are SQVTM and ANQGSEA. Trimming cost V 2 bases and J 0 bases, with 22 bases left between them. The CDR3 runs 18 residues. The CDR3 DNA reads TGCAGCGTTGAATCTGGCGGCCGGGACACCAAGTCTAACTATGGCTACACCTTC. This gives the protein CSVESGGRDTKSNYGYTF.

The rearrangement joins TRBV30 to TRBJ1-1, with D hard to call. Germline V gives CDR1 GTSNPN, CDR2 SVGIG (reference sequence). Trimming stripped 2 bases from V and 8 bases from J, with 6 bases between. The CDR3 consists of 10 residues. CDR3 amino acids: CAWSRQEAFF. DNA for the CDR3: TGTGCCTGGAGTCGGCAGGAAGCTTTCTTT.